The entry that follows covers one TCR beta chain sequence. There is no known antigen for this receptor. Nothing much larger sits one base from this clone, and base qualities are not available. Trimming costs V 0 bases and J 4 bases, and their ends lie 12 bases apart. CDR1 is given as MNHEY and CDR2 as SVGAGI, both from the germline V gene. From cysteine to phenylalanine, the CDR3 is 15 amino acids long. Here the CDR3 DNA is all that survives: 45 bases in frame from base 1. The CDR3 regions of human TCRbeta chains were analyzed by immunosequencing. Under the source paper's analysis protocol: TCRs in the repertoires were matched against a reference library of SARS-CoV-2-specific TCRs that had been generated with the MIRA antigen-specificity platform. Breadth was defined as the fraction of unique TCRs that were SARS-CoV-2-associated. Depth was defined as the fraction of total T cells that were SARS-CoV-2-associated. Using the MIRA data, each spike-specific TCR was mapped to the spike region that the TCR reacts to and placed in a CD4 or CD8 class. Log10-transformed breadth and depth values were compared by one-way ANOVA with Sidak's multiple comparisons tests. TCRdb mirrors the immuneACCESS table, restricted to in-frame sequences. Some clones are absent from its copies; in checked studies, under half trace to an unresolved V gene, and the reason for the others is unknown. V and J calls and clone size are as listed in that table; D and trimming were resolved from the DNA. The sample table shows roughly 120,000 clones, and more than 70% are seen once. In total, the top ten clones hold 4% to 5% of the sample.

This sample is part of a study of T cell responses to AZD1222 COVID-19 vaccine (dated by TCRdb to 2020 to 2023). For context, the study as a whole: AZD1222 recipients given second doses at about 4 weeks or at about 12 weeks were pooled, since spike-specific TCR depth and breadth were not found to differ between the two schedules. TCR sequencing was performed for 230 to 250 trial participants, of whom 207 were given two doses of AZD1222 and some 26 were given two doses of MenACWY control vaccine. Trial participants were enrolled by age into 18-55, 56-69 and 70-plus year subgroups, with approximately 150, 30 and 60 TCR-sequenced participants respectively. What the authors observed across the whole study: Participants were mostly white British, with more females than males. The authors suggested clonal diversity may have been underestimated. Reportedly, close to half of the unique spike-specific TCRs recognized epitopes lying outside the regions that are mutated in the B.1.351 and B.1.1.7 variants. After two AZD1222 doses, both the breadth and the depth of spike-specific TCRs were significantly higher than at day 0 and than in MenACWY recipients. The vaccine-associated CD4 TCRs covered the entire spike protein, and the dominant responses fell in regions 160-218 and 743-854. Conclusions about previously exposed vaccinees are limited because only a handful of AZD1222 recipients were SARS-CoV-2 seropositive at baseline. Because no day 14 peak-response samples were available, repertoires were characterized only after the peak T cell response. In the small 56-69-year group, the increase in depth fell short of significance, most likely because of low power.

In the paper's terms, the time point label means: baseline before first vaccination. Vaccinee samples came from UK trials COV001 and COV002, including a single-blind randomized controlled phase 2/3 trial of AZD1222 (ChAdOx1 nCoV-19) in healthy adults. For TCRbeta chain sequencing, PBMC samples were collected from trial participants at day 0 and at day 28 after the second dose. The V and J genes are TRBV6-5 and TRBJ1-2; TRBD1 is perhaps the D gene, given 6 matching bases. The sequencing here drew on peripheral blood, taken on day 0 of AZD1222 vaccination. This receptor was identified in an adult in good health. The DNA is TGTGCCAGCAGTTACTCAGGGGGTTCCACCTATGGCTACACCTTC. Translated, this gives CASSYSGGSTYGYTF.